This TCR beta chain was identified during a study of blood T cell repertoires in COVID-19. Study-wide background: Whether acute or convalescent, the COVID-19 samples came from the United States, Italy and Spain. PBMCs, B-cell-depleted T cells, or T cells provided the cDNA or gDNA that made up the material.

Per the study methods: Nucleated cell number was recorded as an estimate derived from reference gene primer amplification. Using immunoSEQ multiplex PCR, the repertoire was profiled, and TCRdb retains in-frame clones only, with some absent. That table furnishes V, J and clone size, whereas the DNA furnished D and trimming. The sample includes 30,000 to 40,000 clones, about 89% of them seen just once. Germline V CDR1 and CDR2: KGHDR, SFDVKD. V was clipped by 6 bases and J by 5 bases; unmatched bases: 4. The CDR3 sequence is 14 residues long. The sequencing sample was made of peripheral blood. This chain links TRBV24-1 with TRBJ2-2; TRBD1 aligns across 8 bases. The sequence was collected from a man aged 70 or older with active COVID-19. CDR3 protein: CATSRTGTTGELFF. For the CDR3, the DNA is TGTGCCACCAGTAGGACAGGGACGACCGGGGAGCTGTTTTTT.